This T cell receptor (beta chain) was sequenced for a study of early T cells in non-severe SARS-CoV-2 infection. As for the study in general: Sequencing used unsorted whole-blood bulk RNA, so chains lack pairing. Findings and caveats of the study: VDJdb-based matching was biased toward anti-spike CD8 responses and missed private and CD4 specificities.

Of note for this clonotype: Its specificity is unknown.

This CDR3 comprises 13 residues. Germline assignment: CDR1 ENHRY and CDR2 SYGVKD. Trimming cost V 0 bases and J 5 bases, with 8 bases left between them. Molecules of cDNA were individually given unique molecular identifiers that were attached to them. A single record per CDR3 protein comes from TCRdb applying MiXCR to the 5' RACE reads. The profile shows tens of thousands of distinct CDR3 sequences, 6% to 7% of them singletons. Sequences were obtained from whole blood. This sequence joins TRBV10-3 and TRBJ2-7; D is unclear. This clonotype originated in an adult who was a healthcare worker with PCR-confirmed SARS-CoV-2 infection or an uninfected control (not recorded which). CDR3 bases: TGTGCCATCAGTGAGTCGAGCCGAGACGAGCAGTACTTC. Residues: CAISESSRDEQYF.